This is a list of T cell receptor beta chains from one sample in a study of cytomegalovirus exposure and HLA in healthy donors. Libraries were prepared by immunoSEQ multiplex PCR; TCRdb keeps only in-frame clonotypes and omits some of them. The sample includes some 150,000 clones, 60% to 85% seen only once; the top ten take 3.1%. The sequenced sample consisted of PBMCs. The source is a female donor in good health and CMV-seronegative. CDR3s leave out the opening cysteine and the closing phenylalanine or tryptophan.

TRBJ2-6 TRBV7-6 ASSLDFSPSGANVLT
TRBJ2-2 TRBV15 ATSRGGGSGELF
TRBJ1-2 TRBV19 ASRPGGGYGYT
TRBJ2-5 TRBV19 ASSMLGGPGTQY
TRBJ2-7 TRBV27 ASSLGTGGNYEQY
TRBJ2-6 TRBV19 ASSIGQGIAGANVLT
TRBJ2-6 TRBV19 ATHDRAGANVLT
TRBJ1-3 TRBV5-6 ASSLGGGDGNTIY
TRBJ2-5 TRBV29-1 SVEGLAGVLRETQY
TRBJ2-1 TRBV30 AWTHSGLGYNEQF
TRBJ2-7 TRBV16 ASSQSAGGSDEQY
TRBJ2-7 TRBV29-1 SVGAGTGGDEQY
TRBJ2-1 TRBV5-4 ALELAGAYNEQF
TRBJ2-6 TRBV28 ASSPEEFSGANVLT
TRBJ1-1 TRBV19 ASSIPVGDRGTTEAF
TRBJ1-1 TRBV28 ASSLPHEVITEAF
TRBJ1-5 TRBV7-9 ASSIQGNQPQH
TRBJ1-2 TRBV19 ASSFSTVSYGYT
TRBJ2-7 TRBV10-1 ASSASSYEQY
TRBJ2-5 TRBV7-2 ASSLSGTGGVKYRKTQY
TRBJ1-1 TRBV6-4 ASRTDLSNTEAF
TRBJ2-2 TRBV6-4 ASSKERSNTGELF
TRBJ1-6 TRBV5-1 ASSGGQGDSPLH
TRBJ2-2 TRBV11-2 ASSPGTLNTGELF